Listed below are T cell receptor beta chains from one sample, sequenced in a study of CD8+CD57+ T cells in acquired aplastic anemia. TCRdb re-called the reads through MiXCR, storing one row per CDR3 protein. The sample includes a few hundred thousand distinct CDR3 sequences, 60% to 65% of them seen just once. Sequencing was done on a sample of sorted CD4+, CD8+, or CD8+CD57+ T cells (not recorded which) from PBMCs. The receptor set was obtained from a human donor in good health. CDR3s include the opening cysteine and the closing phenylalanine or tryptophan. The order of the fields is clone size, D gene, V gene, J gene, CDR3 DNA, CDR3 protein. A D gene is named only where the DNA matches it firmly. The size entry is marked missing in some rows and otherwise reads once, few, many or a size class.

size: many; D: TRBD2; V: TRBV20-1; J: TRBJ2-3; DNA: TGCAGTGCTAGGATACGGGCTAGCGGGTTCACAGATACGCAGTATTTT; CDR3: CSARIRASGFTDTQYF
size: NA; D: NA; V: TRBV7-8; J: TRBJ2-3; DNA: TGTGCCAGCAGCTTAGGCTGGGCAGTCGGGGATACGCAGTATTTT; CDR3: CASSLGWAVGDTQYF
size: NA; D: NA; V: TRBV20-1; J: TRBJ2-7; DNA: TGCAGTGCCTTAACTGATCCACCCTACGAGCAGTACTTC; CDR3: CSALTDPPYEQYF
size: NA; D: NA; V: TRBV7-9; J: TRBJ1-1; DNA: TGTGCCAGCAGCTTAGGGGAACTCGAAGAAGCTTTCTTT; CDR3: CASSLGELEEAFF
size: NA; D: TRBD1; V: TRBV24-1; J: TRBJ2-3; DNA: TGTGCCACCAGTGTGAGGACAGGGGGGCCAGATACGCAGTATTTT; CDR3: CATSVRTGGPDTQYF
size: many; D: NA; V: TRBV6-6; J: TRBJ2-3; DNA: TGTGCCAGCAGTTACTCGAGGGGCGGGGCAGATACGCAGTATTTT; CDR3: CASSYSRGGADTQYF
size: few; D: NA; V: TRBV29-1; J: TRBJ1-1; DNA: TGCAGCTGTCGGGCAGGGAACACTGAAGCTTTCTTT; CDR3: CSCRAGNTEAFF
size: many; D: NA; V: TRBV7-6; J: TRBJ1-3; DNA: TGTGCCAGCAGCTTAGGAGGATTCGCTGGAAACACCATATATTTT; CDR3: CASSLGGFAGNTIYF
size: NA; D: NA; V: TRBV19; J: TRBJ2-1; DNA: TGTGCCAGTAGTATAGGGCAGGGCGATGAGCAGTTCTTC; CDR3: CASSIGQGDEQFF
size: once; D: NA; V: TRBV11-3; J: TRBJ2-7; DNA: TGTGCCAGCAGCTTACAGGGGGAGGACGAGCAGTACTTC; CDR3: CASSLQGEDEQYF
size: NA; D: TRBD2; V: TRBV7-8; J: TRBJ2-1; DNA: TGTGCCAGCAGCCACGGGAGGCGTGAGCAGTTCTTC; CDR3: CASSHGRREQFF
size: NA; D: NA; V: TRBV5-6; J: TRBJ2-7; DNA: TGTGCCAGCAGCTTCCTCCAGACCTCCTACGAGCAGTACTTC; CDR3: CASSFLQTSYEQYF
size: NA; D: TRBD1; V: TRBV19; J: TRBJ2-7; DNA: TGTGCCAGTAGTGGGACAGGGGGGCATAGGGAGCAGTACTTC; CDR3: CASSGTGGHREQYF
size: few; D: NA; V: TRBV15; J: TRBJ1-5; DNA: TGTGCCACCAGCAGAGATAAACAGCCCCAGCATTTT; CDR3: CATSRDKQPQHF
size: NA; D: NA; V: TRBV27; J: TRBJ2-3; DNA: TGTGCCAGCAGATATGGGCCGCTAGCGAACACAGATACGCAGTATTTT; CDR3: CASRYGPLANTDTQYF
size: NA; D: TRBD2; V: TRBV5-8; J: TRBJ2-3; DNA: TGTGCCAGCAGCGGAGGACTAGCGGTAGGAGGCACAGATACGCAGTATTTT; CDR3: CASSGGLAVGGTDTQYF
size: NA; D: NA; V: TRBV5-1; J: TRBJ1-1; DNA: TGCGCCAGCAGCACCCAGGGAACAAACACTGAAGCTTTCTTT; CDR3: CASSTQGTNTEAFF
size: NA; D: NA; V: TRBV7-2; J: TRBJ2-5; DNA: TGCGCCAGCAGCTTGGCCCCGGTAGGAAAAGAGACCCAGTACTTC; CDR3: CASSLAPVGKETQYF
size: NA; D: TRBD1; V: TRBV11-3; J: TRBJ2-5; DNA: TGTGCCAGCAGCTTAGGGACCGGGACAAGGGGGCGAGAGACCCTGTACTTC; CDR3: CASSLGTGTRGRETLYF
size: NA; D: NA; V: TRBV7-3; J: TRBJ2-1; DNA: TGTGCCAGCAGCCAAACCCCGTACCACATACAGGTCTTC; CDR3: CASSQTPYHIQVF
size: few; D: TRBD1; V: TRBV24-1; J: TRBJ2-7; DNA: TGTGCCACCAGTGATCCGGGACAGGGAGCCTACGAGCAGTACTTC; CDR3: CATSDPGQGAYEQYF
size: few; D: NA; V: TRBV2; J: TRBJ1-6; DNA: TGTGCCAGCAGTGAAGCGTGGGGAGGCAGCCAAAGCACACCCCTCCACTTT; CDR3: CASSEAWGGSQSTPLHF
size: once; D: NA; V: TRBV7-9; J: TRBJ2-7; DNA: TGTGCCAGCAGCGTGTACAACTCCTACGAGCAGTACTTC; CDR3: CASSVYNSYEQYF
size: NA; D: NA; V: TRBV24-1; J: TRBJ2-2; DNA: TGTGCCACCAGTGAAGGCACCGGGGAGCTGTTTTTT; CDR3: CATSEGTGELFF
size: many; D: NA; V: TRBV7-2; J: TRBJ2-1; DNA: TGTGCCAGCAGCCCCCGATACAATGAGCAGTTCTTC; CDR3: CASSPRYNEQFF
size: many; D: TRBD1; V: TRBV7-2; J: TRBJ2-7; DNA: TGTGCCAGCAGCCCCGGGACAGACTCCTACGAGCAGTACTTC; CDR3: CASSPGTDSYEQYF
size: NA; D: NA; V: TRBV6-1; J: TRBJ1-1; DNA: TGTGCCAGCAGTGAGCAGGGCAGGGGAACTGAAGCTTTCTTT; CDR3: CASSEQGRGTEAFF
size: NA; D: NA; V: TRBV6-5; J: TRBJ1-1; DNA: TGTGCCAGCAGTTCCTCCCGACAGACTGAAGCTTTCTTT; CDR3: CASSSSRQTEAFF
size: few; D: NA; V: TRBV2; J: TRBJ2-1; DNA: TGTGCCAGCCAGGGCTACAATGAGCAGTTCTTC; CDR3: CASQGYNEQFF
size: NA; D: NA; V: TRBV7-8; J: TRBJ1-6; DNA: TGTGCCGGCAGCTTCTCAGGTTCACCCCTCCACTTT; CDR3: CAGSFSGSPLHF
size: NA; D: NA; V: TRBV29-1; J: TRBJ2-3; DNA: TGCAGCGTTGAAGATTCGGGCAGGGGCACAGATACGCAGTATTTT; CDR3: CSVEDSGRGTDTQYF
size: many; D: TRBD1; V: TRBV11-2; J: TRBJ1-1; DNA: TGTGCCAGCAGCCTAGGGACAGGGGAAGCTTTCTTT; CDR3: CASSLGTGEAFF
size: NA; D: NA; V: TRBV20-1; J: TRBJ1-6; DNA: TGCAGTGCCACGGAACCGGGGGGTAGCTCCTATAATTCACCCCTCCACTTT; CDR3: CSATEPGGSSYNSPLHF
size: once; D: NA; V: TRBV20-1; J: TRBJ1-2; DNA: TGCAGTGCACGAGACCTGGGCGGCTACACCTTC; CDR3: CSARDLGGYTF
size: NA; D: NA; V: TRBV20-1; J: TRBJ2-3; DNA: TGCAGTGCCGCCAGGGACACAGATACGCAGTATTTT; CDR3: CSAARDTDTQYF
size: NA; D: NA; V: TRBV10-3; J: TRBJ2-5; DNA: TGTGCCATCAGTGGGGGGACCACCTCGGAGCAAGAGACCCAGTACTTC; CDR3: CAISGGTTSEQETQYF
size: NA; D: NA; V: TRBV10-1; J: TRBJ1-2; DNA: TGCGCCAGCAGTGAAGCGGGACGGTTTGGCTACACCTTC; CDR3: CASSEAGRFGYTF
size: NA; D: NA; V: TRBV4-1; J: TRBJ1-1; DNA: TGCGCCAGCAGCCAAGAACAGACAGAAGCTTTCTTT; CDR3: CASSQEQTEAFF
size: NA; D: TRBD1; V: TRBV7-9; J: TRBJ1-6; DNA: TGTGCCAGCAGCTCGTATGACAGGGGAGATCCACCCCTCCACTTT; CDR3: CASSSYDRGDPPLHF
size: NA; D: NA; V: TRBV9; J: TRBJ1-5; DNA: TGTGCCAGCAGCGTAGAAGGGGATCCCGATCAGCCCCAGCATTTT; CDR3: CASSVEGDPDQPQHF
size: few; D: TRBD2; V: TRBV9; J: TRBJ2-7; DNA: TGTGCCAGCAGCCCCGGAGTAGCGGGGGACGGCGAGCAGTACTTC; CDR3: CASSPGVAGDGEQYF
size: NA; D: NA; V: TRBV7-9; J: TRBJ1-6; DNA: TGTGCCAGCAGCTCGGACCCCCATAATTCACCCCTCCACTTT; CDR3: CASSSDPHNSPLHF
size: NA; D: TRBD1; V: TRBV27; J: TRBJ2-1; DNA: TGTGCCAGCAGTTTGTCCGGGACAGGGTATCGGGAGCAGTTCTTC; CDR3: CASSLSGTGYREQFF
size: NA; D: TRBD1; V: TRBV11-3; J: TRBJ1-3; DNA: TGTGCCAGCAGTCCGGGACAGGGACCTGGAAACACCATATATTTT; CDR3: CASSPGQGPGNTIYF
size: many; D: NA; V: TRBV5-1; J: TRBJ1-1; DNA: TGCGCCAGCAGCTTGTCAGGGATAACTGAAGCTTTCTTT; CDR3: CASSLSGITEAFF
size: NA; D: TRBD2; V: TRBV9; J: TRBJ2-1; DNA: TGTGCCAGCAGCGCCGGACTAGCGGGGGGATACAATGAGCAGTTCTTC; CDR3: CASSAGLAGGYNEQFF
size: many; D: NA; V: TRBV7-7; J: TRBJ1-3; DNA: TGTGCCAGCGCAGCAAACTCTGGAAACACCATATATTTT; CDR3: CASAANSGNTIYF
size: few; D: NA; V: TRBV20-1; J: TRBJ2-2; DNA: TGCAGTGCTAGTGGACAGTACACCGGGGAGCTGTTTTTT; CDR3: CSASGQYTGELFF
size: NA; D: NA; V: TRBV15; J: TRBJ1-5; DNA: TGTGCCACCAGCAGAGGGGGGCAGCAAAATCAGCCCCAGCATTTT; CDR3: CATSRGGQQNQPQHF
size: NA; D: NA; V: TRBV7-2; J: TRBJ1-2; DNA: TGTGCCAGCAGCTTCGAGGGACAAACCATCTTC; CDR3: CASSFEGQTIF
size: NA; D: NA; V: TRBV20-1; J: TRBJ2-7; DNA: TGCAGTGCTGTCTCCTATGAGCAGTACTTC; CDR3: CSAVSYEQYF
size: few; D: TRBD2; V: TRBV10-2; J: TRBJ2-1; DNA: TGCGCCAGCAGTGTAGCGGGACCACCCTACAATGAGCAGTTCTTC; CDR3: CASSVAGPPYNEQFF
size: once; D: NA; V: TRBV7-6; J: TRBJ2-7; DNA: TGTGCCAGCAGCTTAGCGGGTCGGACTATACTTAGCGAGCAGTACTTC; CDR3: CASSLAGRTILSEQYF